This T cell receptor beta chain came from a study of CD8 T cells in Susac syndrome. A quantity of about 0.5 to 1 ug RNA underwent reverse transcription using random hexamers. MiXCR, run by TCRdb on the immunoSEQ multiplex PCR reads, gives a single entry per CDR3 protein. The sample has 150,000 or so distinct CDR3 sequences; 90% to 95% are singletons. Sequencing of TCR beta, carried out with a high-throughput approach, was applied to CD8+ and CD4+ T cells from the blood. Germline assignment: CDR1 LGHDT and CDR2 YNNKEL (reference sequence). This CDR3 region has 14 residues. V was clipped by 4 bases and J by 4 bases, with 11 bases between them.

V and J are TRBV3-1 and TRBJ1-5; the D gene is possibly TRBD1 (5 bases). What was sequenced was CD4+ T cells from PBMCs. This receptor was obtained from a human donor in good health. CDR3 bases: TGTGCCAGCAGCCTTGAGACAGCTAATCAGCCCCAGCATTTT. It yields the protein CASSLETANQPQHF.